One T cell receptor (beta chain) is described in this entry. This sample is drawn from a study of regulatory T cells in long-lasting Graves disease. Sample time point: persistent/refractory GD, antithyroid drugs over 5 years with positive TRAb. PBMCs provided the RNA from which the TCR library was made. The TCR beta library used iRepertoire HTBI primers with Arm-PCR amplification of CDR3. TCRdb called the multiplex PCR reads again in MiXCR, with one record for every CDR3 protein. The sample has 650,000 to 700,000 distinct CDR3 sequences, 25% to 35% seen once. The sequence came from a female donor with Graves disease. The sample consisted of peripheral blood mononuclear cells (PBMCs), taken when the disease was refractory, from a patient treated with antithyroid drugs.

CDR3 sequence (DNA): TGTGCCAGCAGCAGTACTGCGGGGAACTATGGCTACACCTTC. It codes for CASSSTAGNYGYTF. The rearrangement joins TRBV5-4 to TRBJ1-2; no clear D gene. Looked up from germline, CDR1 is SGHNT and CDR2 is YYREEE (reference sequence). The CDR3 is made up of 14 amino acids. Trimming took off 4 bases at V and 2 bases at J, with 12 bases between the two ends.